This T cell receptor beta chain was sequenced in a study of T cell responses to AZD1222 COVID-19 vaccine. The data were produced by immunoSEQ multiplex PCR, yet TCRdb's version contains in-frame clones alone and is incomplete. Of some 120,000 clones in the sample, more than 80% were seen once. The count of this clone is one. Its target is not known. Findings and limits, study-wide: Along spike, vaccine-associated CD4 TCRs were found throughout, with dominance at 160-218 and 743-854. Without day 14 samples, only post-peak T cell repertoires were studied.

CDR3 size: 15 residues. The germline gives CDR1 GTSNPN, CDR2 SVGIG (reference sequence). The receptor was derived from an adult in good health. The chain links TRBV30 to TRBJ1-5; D is unclear. This specimen consisted of peripheral blood, obtained on day 0 of AZD1222 vaccination. The CDR3: CASGGQLGGNQPQHF. The CDR3 DNA sequence: TGTGCTTCGGGCGGGCAGTTAGGCGGCAATCAGCCCCAGCATTTT.